These 32 T cell receptor beta chains were all obtained from the same sample, sequenced in a study of shared clonotypes between healthy human individuals. The data were produced by immunoSEQ multiplex PCR, yet TCRdb's version contains in-frame clones alone and is incomplete. The table shows roughly 2.2 million clones, with about 90% occurring only once. The sequenced sample was naive CD4+ T cells from PBMCs. Indicated subset: CD45RA+ positively selected. The receptor source for this set is a man between 18 and 35 years old in good health. Some clones in this sample may be carry-over from other donors' samples.

The chain links TRBV25-1 to TRBJ2-2, with D unresolved. Trimming cost V 6 bases and J 1 base, with 9 bases left between them. Germline-derived CDR1 and CDR2 are MGHDK and SYGVNS. The CDR3 sequence is 14 residues long. In nucleotides, the CDR3 is TGTGCCAGCAGCGTCTCCGAGAACACCGGGGAGCTGTTTTTT. Amino acid sequence: CASSVSENTGELFF.

This chain links TRBV15 with TRBJ2-5, with 7 positions matching TRBD1. The CDR3 is made up of 16 amino acids. V was clipped by 3 bases and J by 0 bases; unmatched bases: 7. Per the germline V gene, CDR1 is LNHNV and CDR2 is YYDKDF (reference sequence). The CDR3 DNA reads as TGTGCCACCAGCAGTACCGGGACAGTGTACCAAGAGACCCAGTACTTC. Residues: CATSSTGTVYQETQYF.

The rearrangement links TRBV4-1 to TRBJ2-1; TRBD2 aligns across 14 bases. Per germline, CDR1 MGHRA and CDR2 YSYEKL. The CDR3 loop spans 16 amino acids. V was pared by 4 bases and J by 6 bases, with 5 bases of the junction left unmatched. The CDR3 sequence is CASSRTGLAGVNEQFF. CDR3 sequence (DNA): TGCGCCAGCAGCCGGACGGGACTAGCGGGAGTCAATGAGCAGTTCTTC.

The J gene is TRBJ1-1, the V gene TRBV6-1, with D hard to call. The CDR3 extends over 12 amino acids. Germline V gives CDR1 MNHNS, CDR2 SASEGT. Trimming cost V 1 base and J 7 bases, with 7 bases left between them. The CDR3 loop reads CASSEVAVEAFF. The DNA for the CDR3 is TGTGCCAGCAGTGAAGTGGCAGTTGAAGCTTTCTTT.

This clone was observed a single time. The V and J genes are TRBV19 and TRBJ2-1, with 10 bases that match TRBD2. Germline V gene data show CDR1 as LNHDA and CDR2 as SQIVND (reference sequence). The V segment lost 7 bases and the J segment 0 bases; nucleotides outside the gene matches: 3. The CDR3 is made up of 15 amino acids. The CDR3 is CASTKREGSYNEQFF. The CDR3 bases are TGTGCCAGTACAAAGCGGGAGGGCTCCTACAATGAGCAGTTCTTC. The variable domain in full, completed from reference TRBV19 and TRBJ2-1, reads DGGITQSPKYLFRKEGQNVTLSCEQNLNHDAMYWYRQDPGQGLRLIYYSQIVNDFQKGDIAEGYSVSREKKESFPLTVTSAQKNPTAFYLCASTKREGSYNEQFFGPGTRLTVL.

Note on this clone: The same CDR3 can be traced to other DNA sequences in this sample. The genes are TRBV28 and TRBJ2-1; the D call may be TRBD1 or TRBD2 (5 bases each). CDR3 size: 13 residues. With 4 bases removed from V and 5 bases from J, the gap between germline ends came to 9 bases. The germline gives CDR1 MDHEN, CDR2 SYDVKM. This CDR3 is CASSSGRNNEQFF. The CDR3 coding sequence is TGTGCCAGCAGTTCGGGACGGAACAATGAGCAGTTCTTC.

The chain is built from TRBV5-6 and TRBJ2-7, with 7 bases fitting TRBD1. This CDR3 region has 13 residues. Germline-derived CDR1 and CDR2 are SGHDT and YYEEEE. V gave up 4 bases and J gave up 12 bases; unmatched junction bases: 13. CDR3: CASSVRQGYKRYF. In DNA, the CDR3 is TGTGCCAGCAGCGTCCGACAGGGCTACAAGCGGTACTTC.

The chain combines TRBV27 with TRBJ2-2, with 13 bases aligning to TRBD2. Trimming removed 4 bases from V and 3 bases from J; junction bases left unmatched: 2. The CDR3 sequence is 16 residues long. Germline CDR1 MNHEY, CDR2 SMNVEV (reference sequence). CDR3 bases: TGTGCCAGCAGTTCACTAGCGGGAGGGTACACCGGGGAGCTGTTTTTT. Translation: CASSSLAGGYTGELFF.

As concerns this clone: Other DNA sequences in this sample translate to the same CDR3. This rearrangement joins TRBV5-1 to TRBJ2-7; D is ambiguous. V lost 2 bases, J lost 0 bases, and 9 bases lay in between. The CDR3 is 14 amino acids. The germline V gene encodes CDR1 SGHRS and CDR2 YFSETQ. The CDR3: CASSFEGASYEQYF. The DNA for the CDR3 is TGCGCCAGCAGCTTTGAAGGAGCCTCCTACGAGCAGTACTTC.

This clone has a handful of counts. The chain joins TRBV4-2 to TRBJ2-5; 8 bases are shared with TRBD1. V gave up 0 bases and J gave up 4 bases; unmatched junction bases: 7. The CDR3 is made up of 16 amino acids. CDR1 and CDR2 from the germline V gene are LGHNA and YNFKEQ. CDR3 region: CASSQESQGAGETQYF. CDR3 sequence (DNA): TGTGCCAGCAGCCAAGAATCCCAGGGGGCCGGAGAGACCCAGTACTTC.

CDR3 nucleotide sequence: TGTGCCAGCAGGCGGACGATTAGAATTACTTGGGAGACCCAGTACTTC. It is translated as CASRRTIRITWETQYF. The rearrangement joins TRBV28 to TRBJ2-5; no clear D. The length of the CDR3 is 16 residues. Per germline, CDR1 MDHEN and CDR2 SYDVKM. The ends were cut back, 6 bases at V and 5 bases at J, with 22 bases in the middle.

The chain employs TRBV5-6 and TRBJ2-7; D remains ambiguous. Trimming left V 5 bases short and J 0 bases short, with 15 bases between. CDR1 and CDR2 (germline): SGHDT, YYEEEE. CDR3 length: 15 amino acids. The CDR3 loop reads CASSPGRRSSYEQYF. The CDR3 DNA is TGTGCCAGCAGTCCGGGCCGAAGGAGCTCCTACGAGCAGTACTTC. Drawing the rest from reference TRBV5-6 and TRBJ2-7, the complete variable domain is DAGVTQSPTHLIKTRGQQVTLRCSPKSGHDTVSWYQQALGQGPQFIFQYYEEEERQRGNFPDRFSGHQFPNYSSELNVNALLLGDSALYLCASSPGRRSSYEQYFGPGTRLTVT.

The chain recombines TRBV28 with TRBJ2-3; D unclear. V lost 3 bases to trimming and J lost 2 bases, with 24 bases between them. CDR3 length: 19 amino acids. The germline V gene has CDR1 MDHEN and CDR2 SYDVKM. CDR3 loop: CASSFFNVQKRPSTDTQYF. CDR3 DNA sequence: TGTGCCAGCAGTTTCTTTAACGTCCAGAAAAGGCCTTCCACAGATACGCAGTATTTT. The variable domain in full, with the rest retrieved from reference TRBV28 and TRBJ2-3, is DVKVTQSSRYLVKRTGEKVFLECVQDMDHENMFWYRQDPGLGLRLIYFSYDVKMKEKGDIPEGYSVSREKKERFSLILESASTNQTSMYLCASSFFNVQKRPSTDTQYFGPGTRLTVL.

The V and J genes are TRBV7-3 and TRBJ2-3; D is possibly TRBD2 (5 bases). The CDR3 loop spans 14 amino acids. Germline loops: CDR1 SGHTA, CDR2 FQGTGA. Between the trimmed V and J ends, which lost 5 bases and 3 bases, there was a span of 12 bases. CDR3: CASSDPGLTDTQYF. As DNA, the CDR3 is TGTGCCAGCAGCGATCCGGGGTTAACAGATACGCAGTATTTT.

V usage is TRBV11-3 and J usage is TRBJ2-5; tentatively, D is TRBD1 (5 bases). The CDR3 extends over 14 amino acids. Looked up from germline, CDR1 is SGHNT and CDR2 is YENEEA. The ends were cut back, 1 base at V and 0 bases at J, with 6 bases in the middle. This CDR3 reads CASSLGTNQETQYF. CDR3 DNA: TGTGCCAGCAGCTTAGGGACAAACCAAGAGACCCAGTACTTC.

The chain joins TRBV30 to TRBJ1-2, with 7 nucleotides matching TRBD1. The CDR3 consists of 16 residues. Germline-derived CDR1 and CDR2 are GTSNPN and SVGIG (reference sequence). V was pared by 2 bases and J by 1 base, with 10 bases of the junction left unmatched. The CDR3: CAWSSDRAGGNYGYTF. The CDR3 DNA is TGTGCCTGGAGTAGTGACAGGGCGGGAGGTAACTATGGCTACACCTTC.

This chain joins TRBV5-1 and TRBJ2-5; D not resolved. Judging by the DNA end, TRBJ2-7 fits better; the J call may be wrong. This CDR3 has 13 amino acids. Germline CDR1 is SGHRS and CDR2 is YFSETQ. In DNA, the CDR3 is TGCGCCAGCAGCTTGTCCTGGCCGTACGAGCAGTACTTC. Amino acid sequence: CASSLSWPYEQYF.

The chain couples TRBV5-4 to TRBJ1-1; D gene ambiguous. The CDR3 contains 15 residues. V lost 3 bases and J 0 bases, leaving 12 bases between the germline ends. Germline assignment: CDR1 SGHNT and CDR2 YYREEE (reference sequence). The CDR3 DNA follows: TGTGCCAGCAGCTCCGGCCAGTCCTTGAACACTGAAGCTTTCTTT. Protein: CASSSGQSLNTEAFF. Combining the CDR3 with reference TRBV5-4 and TRBJ1-1 gives the whole variable domain ETGVTQSPTHLIKTRGQQVTLRCSSQSGHNTVSWYQQALGQGPQFIFQYYREEENGRGNFPPRFSGLQFPNYSSELNVNALELDDSALYLCASSSGQSLNTEAFFGQGTRLTVV.

This clone was found a few times. The genes are TRBV29-1 and TRBJ1-1; D unresolved. CDR1 and CDR2 (germline): SQVTM, ANQGSEA. V lost 7 bases and J 1 base, leaving 13 bases between the germline ends. The CDR3 sequence is 13 residues long. CDR3 amino acids: CSGSAFGNTEAFF. CDR3 nucleotides: TGCAGCGGATCTGCGTTTGGGAACACTGAAGCTTTCTTT.

The chain is built from TRBV19 and TRBJ2-5; TRBD1 aligns across 8 bases. The V gene's germline CDR1 is LNHDA and CDR2 SQIVND (reference sequence). CDR3 length: 17 amino acids. V trimming: 1 base; J trimming: 4 bases; junction bases outside the gene matches: 11. For the CDR3, the DNA is TGTGCCAGTAGTATAGGCTTGACAGGGGTTGGTAGAGAGACCCAGTACTTC. Translation gives CASSIGLTGVGRETQYF.

CDR3 amino acids: CASSQAYDSYEQYF. The CDR3 bases are TGTGCCAGCAGCCAGGCGTATGACAGCTACGAGCAGTACTTC. The gene calls are TRBV7-3 and TRBJ2-7; the D gene is possibly TRBD1 (5 bases). The CDR3 is 14 amino acids. Germline lookup yields CDR1 SGHTA and CDR2 FQGTGA. The V end lost 5 bases, the J end lost 3 bases, and 14 bases lay between the germline ends.

This clone has only one observation. The chain combines TRBV18 with TRBJ1-2, with TRBD1 as a possible D gene (5 bases). The CDR3 spans 15 residues. Germline V gene lookup returns CDR1 KGHSH and CDR2 LQKENI. V gave up 2 bases and J gave up 1 base, with 11 bases separating them. As DNA, the CDR3 is TGTGCCAGCTCACCAACAACAGGAGATAACTATGGCTACACCTTC. Translated: CASSPTTGDNYGYTF.

The chain uses TRBV28 and TRBJ1-2, with TRBD1 identical over 7 bases. CDR1 and CDR2 (germline): MDHEN, SYDVKM. The junction had 5 bases not matched to a gene; V was cut back by 1 base and J by 3 bases. CDR3 size: 15 residues. CDR3 bases: TGTGCCAGCAGTTTATTAAGGGGGCGGGACTATGGCTACACCTTC. The encoded protein is CASSLLRGRDYGYTF.

V usage is TRBV27 and J usage is TRBJ2-7, with D tentatively TRBD1 (6 bases). The CDR3 contains 13 residues. V lost 6 bases, J lost 6 bases, and 15 bases lay in between. Germline assignment: CDR1 MNHEY and CDR2 SMNVEV (reference sequence). The DNA for the CDR3 is TGTGCCAGCAGCCTACTACAGGGAACCGAGCAGTACTTC. Translating it yields CASSLLQGTEQYF.

This chain links TRBV7-9 with TRBJ2-7; 7 bases align to TRBD1. Unmatched junction bases numbered 7, after V lost 2 bases and J lost 3 bases. Germline CDR1 and CDR2: SEHNR and FQNEAQ (reference sequence). This CDR3 has 15 residues. The CDR3 reads CASSLTEQGLYEQYF. In DNA, the CDR3 is TGTGCCAGCAGCTTAACGGAACAGGGGCTCTACGAGCAGTACTTC.

The gene calls are TRBV7-3 and TRBJ2-2; 9 positions match TRBD2. The CDR3 contains 16 residues. J was trimmed by 5 bases and V by 2 bases; bases with no gene match: 6. The germline CDR1 and CDR2 sequences are SGHTA and FQGTGA. CDR3 DNA sequence: TGTGCCAGCAGCTTATATAGCGGGAGTGTGACCGGGGAGCTGTTTTTT. It translates to CASSLYSGSVTGELFF.

CDR3 protein: CASSPDAGGTEAFF. CDR3 nucleotide sequence: TGCGCCAGCAGCCCCGACGCCGGAGGAACTGAAGCTTTCTTT. The chain employs TRBV5-1 and TRBJ1-1; no firm D call. The V gene's germline CDR1 is SGHRS and CDR2 YFSETQ. Trimming left V 4 bases short and J 5 bases short, with 15 bases between. CDR3 length equals 14 residues.

This chain joins TRBV7-3 and TRBJ2-1, with 8 bases that match TRBD2. The CDR3 contains 15 residues. V lost 3 bases to trimming and J lost 3 bases; unmatched junction nucleotides: 4. Per germline, CDR1 SGHTA and CDR2 FQGTGA. The CDR3 DNA is TGTGCCAGCAGCTTCGGAGCGGGAGTCTACAATGAGCAGTTCTTC. Its protein is CASSFGAGVYNEQFF.

The chain joins TRBV18 to TRBJ1-1; D is undetermined. From germline, CDR1 is KGHSH and CDR2 LQKENI. This CDR3 has 15 amino acids. Between the trimmed V and J ends, which lost 0 bases and 2 bases, there was a span of 10 bases. The CDR3: CASSPPQWQNTEAFF. CDR3 nucleotide sequence: TGTGCCAGCTCACCACCACAGTGGCAAAACACTGAAGCTTTCTTT. Together with reference TRBV18 and TRBJ1-1, the CDR3 gives the full variable domain: NAGVMQNPRHLVRRRGQEARLRCSPMKGHSHVYWYRQLPEEGLKFMVYLQKENIIDESGMPKERFSAEFPKEGPSILRIQQVVRGDSAAYFCASSPPQWQNTEAFFGQGTRLTVV.

The CDR3 sequence: CATSRDQGGTQPQHF. DNA of the CDR3: TGTGCCACCAGCAGAGATCAGGGGGGAACTCAGCCCCAGCATTTT. V and J are TRBV15 and TRBJ1-5, with TRBD1 matching 7 bases. Germline CDR1 and CDR2: LNHNV and YYDKDF (reference sequence). The CDR3 consists of 15 residues. The V and J ends lost 0 bases and 6 bases, in that order; junction bases with no gene match: 5.

J is TRBJ2-5 and V is TRBV6-6; TRBD1 matches 8 bases. The CDR3 length is 12 residues. Germline loops: CDR1 MNHNY, CDR2 SVGAGI (reference sequence). V trimming: 7 bases; J trimming: 5 bases; junction bases outside the gene matches: 3. This CDR3 is CASTTGGETQYF. DNA of the CDR3: TGTGCCAGCACCACAGGGGGTGAGACCCAGTACTTC.

The chain links TRBV11-1 to TRBJ2-1; tentatively, D is TRBD2 (6 bases). The CDR3 runs 17 residues. CDR1 and CDR2 (germline): SGHAT, FQDESV (reference sequence). V was shortened by 3 bases and J by 1 base, with 16 bases between the two germline ends. The CDR3 region is CASSLRRDRSSYNEQFF. The DNA for the CDR3 is TGTGCCAGCAGCTTGCGGCGGGACCGCTCATCCTACAATGAGCAGTTCTTC.